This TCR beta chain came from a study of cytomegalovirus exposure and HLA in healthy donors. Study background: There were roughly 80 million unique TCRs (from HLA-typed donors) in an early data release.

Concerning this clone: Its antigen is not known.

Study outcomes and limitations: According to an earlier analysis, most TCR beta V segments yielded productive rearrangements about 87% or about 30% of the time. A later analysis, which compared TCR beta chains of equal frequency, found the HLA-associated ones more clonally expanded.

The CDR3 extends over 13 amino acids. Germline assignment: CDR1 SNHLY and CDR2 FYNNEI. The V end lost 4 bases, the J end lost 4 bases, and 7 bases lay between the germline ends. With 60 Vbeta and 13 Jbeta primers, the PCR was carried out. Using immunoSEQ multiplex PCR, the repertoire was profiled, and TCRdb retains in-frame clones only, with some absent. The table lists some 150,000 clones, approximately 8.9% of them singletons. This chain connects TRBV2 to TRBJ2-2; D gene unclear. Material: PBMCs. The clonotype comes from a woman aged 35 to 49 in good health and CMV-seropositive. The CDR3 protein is CASSGGRTGELFF. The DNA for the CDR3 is TGTGCCAGCAGTGGCGGCCGCACCGGGGAGCTGTTTTTT. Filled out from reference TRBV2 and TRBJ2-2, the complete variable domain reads EPEVTQTPSHQVTQMGQEVILRCVPISNHLYFYWYRQILGQKVEFLVSFYNNEISEKSEIFDDQFSVERPDGSNFTLKIRSTKLEDSAMYFCASSGGRTGELFFGEGSRLTVL.